A selection of T cell receptor beta chains follows, all from one sample in a study of cytomegalovirus exposure and HLA in healthy donors. Generated by immunoSEQ multiplex PCR, the TCRdb table keeps only in-frame clones and is missing some. The table includes roughly 100,000 clones, 71% detected once. What was sequenced was PBMCs. All receptors derive from a female donor in good health and CMV-seronegative. The CDR3 runs from the conserved cysteine through the conserved F or W. Fields, in order: CDR3 length, V gene, clone size, D gene, J gene, CDR3 DNA, CDR3 protein. The D gene is left open where the match is weak. Clone size is stated in some rows and not others, as once, few, many or a class when expanded.

14	TRBV4-2	.	TRBD2	TRBJ2-1	TGTGCCAGCAGCCGACTAGCGGTATACAATGAGCAGTTCTTC	CASSRLAVYNEQFF
16	TRBV5-1	.	TRBD2	TRBJ2-1	TGCGCCAGCAGCTTGGAGGGGACGGCTAGCGGCAATGAGCAGTTCTTC	CASSLEGTASGNEQFF
13	TRBV28	.	.	TRBJ2-7	TGTGCCAGCAGTTTATATCGGGTGTACGAGCAGTACTTC	CASSLYRVYEQYF
13	TRBV2	.	TRBD2	TRBJ2-5	TGTGCCAGCAGGTACGGGAGGGCAGAGACCCAGTACTTC	CASRYGRAETQYF
14	TRBV5-1	few	TRBD1	TRBJ2-5	TGCGCCAGCAGCTTGAGGGGGCCTGGGGAGACCCAGTACTTC	CASSLRGPGETQYF
14	TRBV10-1	.	.	TRBJ2-3	TGCGCCAGCAGTGAGGTACAGGGTGCAGATACGCAGTATTTT	CASSEVQGADTQYF
15	TRBV5-1	few	TRBD2	TRBJ2-1	TGCGCCAGCAGCTCAGCGGGAGGGAACGACAATGAGCAGTTCTTC	CASSSAGGNDNEQFF
16	TRBV5-1	.	TRBD1	TRBJ1-2	TGCGCCAGCAGCTTGGCCAAAACAGGGGAGCTAGGAGGCTACACCTTC	CASSLAKTGELGGYTF
16	TRBV25-1	few	TRBD2	TRBJ2-3	TGTGCCAGCAGTGGTGGGACTAGCGGGATCACAGATACGCAGTATTTT	CASSGGTSGITDTQYF
16	TRBV4-2	.	.	TRBJ2-7	TGTGCCAGCAGCCAAGATTTAGGTCAGGGGGGATACGAGCAGTACTTC	CASSQDLGQGGYEQYF
15	TRBV27	.	.	TRBJ2-7	TGTGCCAGCAGTTCCCACGACAGGCGCCCCTACGAGCAGTACTTC	CASSSHDRRPYEQYF
13	TRBV4-1	once	.	TRBJ1-2	TGCGCCAGCAGCCGCCATAGTAACTATGGCTACACCTTC	CASSRHSNYGYTF
16	TRBV10-2	.	TRBD1	TRBJ2-1	TGCGCCAGCAGTGAGACGGGACAGGGTATTGGCAATGAGCAGTTCTTC	CASSETGQGIGNEQFF
13	TRBV30	.	.	TRBJ2-7	TGTGCCTGGAGTCTCGGTCATTCCTACGAGCAGTACTTC	CAWSLGHSYEQYF
16	TRBV27	few	TRBD2	TRBJ2-7	TGTGCCAGCAGTCCGGGGACTAGCGGGATATCTTACGAGCAGTACTTC	CASSPGTSGISYEQYF
13	TRBV7-2	.	.	TRBJ1-5	TGTGCCAGCAGCCGCACAAGCAATCAGCCCCAGCATTTT	CASSRTSNQPQHF
15	TRBV2	few	.	TRBJ1-1	TGTGCCAGCAGATCTCCCGGCGGGTTGGGCACTGAAGCTTTCTTT	CASRSPGGLGTEAFF
16	TRBV25-1	.	.	TRBJ1-5	TGTGCCAGCAGTGAGGAGGGGGGGGAGACCCATCAGCCCCAGCATTTT	CASSEEGGETHQPQHF
17	TRBV6-1	.	TRBD1	TRBJ1-3	TGTGCCAGCAGTGAAGTTGCGGGACAGGGGCCGGGAAACACCATATATTTT	CASSEVAGQGPGNTIYF
15	TRBV2	.	.	TRBJ1-4	TGTGCCAGCACCGCGGGGGGGACGCCGAATGAAAAACTGTTTTTT	CASTAGGTPNEKLFF
15	TRBV27	.	TRBD2	TRBJ2-1	TGTGCCAGCAGGCTGGGACTAGCGGGAGTCAATGAGCAGTTCTTC	CASRLGLAGVNEQFF
14	TRBV4-3	.	.	TRBJ1-2	TGCGCCAGCAGCCAAGACCGACAAAACTATGGCTACACCTTC	CASSQDRQNYGYTF
16	TRBV15	.	.	TRBJ2-1	TGTGCCACCAGCAGAGAGGGAGACCCAAGTTACAATGAGCAGTTCTTC	CATSREGDPSYNEQFF
15	TRBV14	.	TRBD1	TRBJ2-7	TGTGCCAGCAGCCCCCGACAGGGTATTCGTGGCGAGCAGTACTTC	CASSPRQGIRGEQYF
14	TRBV30	.	.	TRBJ2-7	TGTGCCTATACAGTAGGGGGGGCGCACCACGAGCAGTACTTC	CAYTVGGAHHEQYF
12	TRBV30	.	.	TRBJ1-2	TGTGCCTGGAGTGTACAGGAGTATGGCTACACCTTC	CAWSVQEYGYTF
16	TRBV2	few	TRBD2	TRBJ2-3	TGTGCCAGCAGTAGCCTCGGGACTAGCGAAGCAGATACGCAGTATTTT	CASSSLGTSEADTQYF
15	TRBV5-6	.	TRBD1	TRBJ2-7	TGTGCCAGCAGCTTGGGGGGGACAGGGGGAAGAGAGCAGTACTTC	CASSLGGTGGREQYF
14	TRBV9	few	TRBD2	TRBJ2-7	TGTGCCAGCAGCGTAGCTAGCGGGAGCGTAGAGCAGTACTTC	CASSVASGSVEQYF
17	TRBV29-1	.	TRBD2	TRBJ2-3	TGCAGCGTAGAAGGTGGGTTAGCGGGAGGAAACACAGATACGCAGTATTTT	CSVEGGLAGGNTDTQYF
19	TRBV10-2	.	TRBD2	TRBJ2-3	TGCGCCAGCAGTTTTACCTTCCGACTAGCGGGAGAAAGAGCAGATACGCAGTATTTT	CASSFTFRLAGERADTQYF
11	TRBV20-1	.	.	TRBJ2-5	TGCAGTGCTAGAGACCGCCAGGTTCAGTACTTC	CSARDRQVQYF
12	TRBV9	.	.	TRBJ2-2	TGTGCCAGCAGCGTGGGGACAGGGGAGCTGTTTTTT	CASSVGTGELFF
13	TRBV6-1	few	TRBD1	TRBJ1-2	TGTGCCAGCAGTAATCGGGACAGGGGTGGCTACACCTTC	CASSNRDRGGYTF
17	TRBV14	once	TRBD1	TRBJ2-1	TGTGCCAGCAGCCAAGATTGGTGGGACAGGGGTTGGAGTGAGCAGTTCTTC	CASSQDWWDRGWSEQFF
16	TRBV30	.	TRBD1	TRBJ1-5	TGTGCCTGGAGTACCGGACAGGGAGTGGGCAATCAGCCCCAGCATTTT	CAWSTGQGVGNQPQHF
16	TRBV5-6	few	TRBD2	TRBJ2-7	TGTGCCAGCAGCCGCCCGACTAGCGGGAGTGGTCTCGAGCAGTACTTC	CASSRPTSGSGLEQYF
12	TRBV29-1	once	.	TRBJ2-1	TGCAGCGTTGACGCGGGGTACAATGAGCAGTTCTTC	CSVDAGYNEQFF
16	TRBV11-3	.	TRBD1	TRBJ2-7	TGTGCCAGCAGCTTAGATGGGGGACAGGGGACGTACGAGCAGTACTTC	CASSLDGGQGTYEQYF
16	TRBV30	.	TRBD2	TRBJ2-7	TGTGCCTGGAGTGGGGCGGGAGTACCCAGCTCCTACGAGCAGTACTTC	CAWSGAGVPSSYEQYF
15	TRBV6-1	few	.	TRBJ2-7	TGTGCCAGCAGTGAAGTGGGGGCGCTTCCCTACGAGCAGTACTTC	CASSEVGALPYEQYF
14	TRBV4-2	few	.	TRBJ2-7	TGTGCCAGCAGCCACTTTAGGGGTCGCGACGAGCAGTACTTC	CASSHFRGRDEQYF
16	TRBV7-9	.	.	TRBJ2-1	TGTGCCACCCTACTTGGGGCTCCCGTCAACCTCAATGAGCAGTTCTTC	CATLLGAPVNLNEQFF
18	TRBV14	.	TRBD2	TRBJ2-1	TGTGCCAGCAGCCAAGAAAAATGGAACGGGAGGGCCGCCAATGAGCAGTTCTTC	CASSQEKWNGRAANEQFF
15	TRBV27	.	TRBD1	TRBJ1-2	TGTGCCAGCAGTTTATCTTGGTGGGACAGAGATGGCTACACCTTC	CASSLSWWDRDGYTF
13	TRBV30	.	TRBD1	TRBJ2-3	TGTGCCTGGACGCACAGGGGTCGGGATACGCAGTATTTT	CAWTHRGRDTQYF
14	TRBV11-2	.	.	TRBJ1-4	TGTGCCAGCAGCTTCACGCACCTAAATGAAAAACTGTTTTTT	CASSFTHLNEKLFF
14	TRBV15	.	TRBD1	TRBJ1-2	TGTGCCACCAGCCGAGGACAGGGGCAGGCTGGCTACACCTTC	CATSRGQGQAGYTF
15	TRBV5-6	.	.	TRBJ2-7	TGTGCCAGCAGCTGGTGGGGGGACGAGGAGGACGAGCAGTACTTC	CASSWWGDEEDEQYF
13	TRBV19	.	.	TRBJ1-3	TGTGCCAGTAAGACAGGCCCCGGAAACACCATATATTTT	CASKTGPGNTIYF
11	TRBV29-1	few	.	TRBJ2-7	TGCAGCGTTGATCGGGTGGGCGAGCAGTACTTC	CSVDRVGEQYF
16	TRBV28	once	TRBD2	TRBJ2-2	TGTGCCAGCAGTCCATGGACTAGCGGGAGTATCGGGGAGCTGTTTTTT	CASSPWTSGSIGELFF